This T cell receptor (beta chain) was obtained from a study of blood T cell repertoires in COVID-19. TCRdb's table, derived via immunoSEQ multiplex PCR, lists solely in-frame clones and lacks some. The sample has about 350,000 clones, approximately 89% seen once. V was shortened by 2 bases and J by 9 bases, with 14 bases between the two germline ends. Germline loops: CDR1 SQVTM, CDR2 ANQGSEA. This CDR3 has 13 amino acids. The TCR originated in a woman between 55 and 75 years old with COVID-19, enrolled during active disease. Sequenced input: peripheral blood. J is TRBJ1-5 and V is TRBV29-1, with D unresolved. The CDR3 is CSVEKVLGGPQHF. CDR3 sequence (DNA): TGCAGCGTTGAAAAGGTCCTGGGAGGGCCCCAGCATTTT.